These 22 T cell receptor beta chains were all obtained from the same sample, sequenced in a study of blood T cell repertoires in COVID-19 (dated by TCRdb to 2020 to 2021). The library was built by means of the immunoSEQ multiplex PCR assay. Held by TCRdb, this immuneACCESS table contains in-frame sequences only and omits some clones. Under half of the omission traces to an unresolved V gene where checked; the cause of the rest is unknown. The sample table shows 200,000 or so clones, and roughly 89% are seen once. The ten largest clones take up 2% to 2.5% of the sample. Sequencing was carried out using PBMCs or T cells enriched from blood (not recorded which). The receptors stem from a woman in her thirties or forties with acute COVID-19.

The chain has TRBV18 and TRBJ1-5; possibly TRBD1 for D (5 bases). The CDR3 covers 15 residues. Trimming shortened V by 3 bases and J by 4 bases, and 13 bases separated the two germline ends. CDR1 KGHSH and CDR2 LQKENI come from the germline V gene. CDR3 DNA sequence: TGTGCCAGCTCACCTACCCCGGACAAAAATCAGCCCCAGCATTTT. Its protein product is CASSPTPDKNQPQHF.

This chain links TRBV7-9 with TRBJ2-7; perhaps TRBD1 as D (6 bases). Deletions cut 10 bases from V and 3 bases from J, with 13 bases between. CDR1 is SEHNR and CDR2 is FQNEAQ in the germline V gene (reference sequence). The CDR3 consists of 12 residues. The CDR3 sequence: CATHRAGYEQYF. The CDR3 DNA sequence: TGTGCCACACACAGGGCGGGCTACGAGCAGTACTTC. Complete variable domain (other parts from reference TRBV7-9 and TRBJ2-7): DTGVSQNPRHKITKRGQNVTFRCDPISEHNRLYWYRQTLGQGPEFLTYFQNEAQLEKSRLLSDRFSAERPKGSFSTLEIQRTEQGDSAMYLCATHRAGYEQYFGPGTRLTVT.

The V gene is TRBV9, the J gene TRBJ2-3; 16 positions agree with TRBD2. Unmatched junction bases numbered 8, after V lost 3 bases and J lost 4 bases. This CDR3 is 18 amino acids long. Per the germline V gene, CDR1 is SGDLS and CDR2 is YYNGEE. Here the CDR3 DNA reads TGTGCCAGCAGCGCCTGGGGACTAGCGGGAGGGCGCGCAGATACGCAGTATTTT. Amino acids: CASSAWGLAGGRADTQYF.

V gene TRBV30 combines with J gene TRBJ1-1, with 8 bases lining up with TRBD1. The CDR3 runs to 13 residues. Germline assignment: CDR1 GTSNPN and CDR2 SVGIG (reference sequence). V lost 2 bases and J lost 4; bases outside the gene matches: 3. The CDR3 sequence: CAWSQQGVTEAFF. As DNA, the CDR3 is TGTGCCTGGAGTCAACAGGGGGTCACTGAAGCTTTCTTT.

This clone was detected only once. The chain employs TRBV2 and TRBJ1-5; 7 bases match TRBD1. CDR1 is SNHLY, CDR2 FYNNEI, per germline. The trim removed 2 bases at V and 6 bases at J, leaving 10 bases unmatched. The CDR3 has 16 residues. As DNA, the CDR3 is TGTGCCAGCAGTGAAAGGGCCCTCAGGGGGAGTCAGCCCCAGCATTTT. Its translation is CASSERALRGSQPQHF.

The V and J genes are TRBV6-5 and TRBJ2-7, with 9 bases that match TRBD2. V was clipped by 5 bases and J by 3 bases; unmatched bases: 2. Per germline, CDR1 MNHEY and CDR2 SVGAGI. The CDR3 sequence is 13 residues long. CDR3 DNA sequence: TGTGCCAGCAGTCTAGCGGGACGCTACGAGCAGTACTTC. Amino acid sequence: CASSLAGRYEQYF.

The chain is built from TRBV5-1 and TRBJ2-3, with a weak D call TRBD2 (6 bases). The V gene lost 1 base and the J gene lost 4 bases, with 16 bases spanning the gap. Per germline, CDR1 SGHRS and CDR2 YFSETQ. The length of the CDR3 is 16 residues. The DNA of the CDR3 is TGCGCCAGCAGCTTGAAACTAGCCTTAAGCCCAGATACGCAGTATTTT. Protein: CASSLKLALSPDTQYF.

There are a few counts of this clone. This chain joins TRBV29-1 and TRBJ1-2; 9 bases match TRBD1. V was clipped by 8 bases and J by 7 bases; unmatched bases: 8. CDR3 length: 12 residues. CDR1 is SQVTM and CDR2 is ANQGSEA in the germline V gene. CDR3 in amino acids: CSTTGGKFGYTF. In DNA form, the CDR3 reads TGCAGCACAACAGGGGGCAAGTTTGGCTACACCTTC.

This chain uses TRBV11-2 with TRBJ2-1; TRBD2 agrees at 12 bases. CDR3 length: 15 amino acids. CDR1 is SGHAT, CDR2 FQNNGV, per germline. The V segment lost 5 bases and the J segment 10 bases; nucleotides outside the gene matches: 9. The CDR3 sequence is CASSPGLAGPHEQFF. The CDR3 nucleotides read TGTGCCAGCAGCCCAGGACTAGCGGGACCCCACGAGCAGTTCTTC.

This sequence joins TRBV28 and TRBJ2-4, with 7 bases matching TRBD1. Germline-derived CDR1 and CDR2 are MDHEN and SYDVKM. The CDR3 consists of 13 residues. With V trimmed by 5 bases and J by 9 bases, 7 bases remained unmatched. CDR3 in amino acids: CASSPTGKGIQYF. Written as DNA, the CDR3 is TGTGCCAGCAGTCCGACAGGGAAGGGCATTCAGTACTTC. Full variable domain (remainder filled in from reference TRBV28 and TRBJ2-4): DVKVTQSSRYLVKRTGEKVFLECVQDMDHENMFWYRQDPGLGLRLIYFSYDVKMKEKGDIPEGYSVSREKKERFSLILESASTNQTSMYLCASSPTGKGIQYFGAGTRLSVL.

V and J are TRBV29-1 and TRBJ1-1, with a tentative D call TRBD1 (5 bases). Trimming left V 4 bases short and J 3 bases short, with 12 bases between. Germline values: CDR1 SQVTM, CDR2 ANQGSEA. This CDR3 is 13 amino acids long. CDR3 DNA: TGCAGCGTTGGTCAGGGCGAGGACACTGAAGCTTTCTTT. Amino acids: CSVGQGEDTEAFF.

The chain is built from TRBV28 and TRBJ2-7; TRBD1 agrees at 11 bases. Germline assignment: CDR1 MDHEN and CDR2 SYDVKM. The V gene end was trimmed by 5 bases and the J gene end by 4 bases; junction bases not matched to a gene: 7. The CDR3 is 15 amino acids. The CDR3, as DNA: TGTGCCAGCAGTGCCCGGGACAGGGGGTTTTACGAGCAGTACTTC. Translating gives CASSARDRGFYEQYF.

Only a few counts were recorded for this clone. The rearrangement links TRBV6-5 to TRBJ2-3; no clear D. CDR3 size: 14 residues. Germline CDR1 MNHEY, CDR2 SVGAGI. Trimming removed 1 base at V and 9 bases at J, with 14 bases between. In DNA, the CDR3 is TGTGCCAGCAGTTACTTGGGCACCGCTGGGACGCAGTATTTT. It is translated as CASSYLGTAGTQYF.

The V gene is TRBV3-1 (or the pseudogene TRBV3-2), the J gene TRBJ2-5, with D hard to call. The germline CDR1 and CDR2 sequences are LGHDT and YNNKEL (reference sequence). The CDR3 spans 13 residues. V lost 4 bases to trimming and J lost 8 bases, with 14 bases between them. The CDR3: CASSPSPTLTQYF. In DNA form, the CDR3 reads TGTGCCAGCAGCCCCTCCCCTACTCTAACCCAGTACTTC.

V and J are TRBV18 and TRBJ1-6, with D unresolved. From germline, CDR1 is KGHSH and CDR2 LQKENI. The CDR3 runs 14 residues. Trimming left V 5 bases short and J 0 bases short, with 5 bases between. The CDR3 coding sequence is TGTGCCAGCTCAACTAACTCCTATAATTCACCCCTCCACTTT. Its protein is CASSTNSYNSPLHF.

The CDR3 nucleotides are TGTGCCAGCAGCCAACTGGGACTAGCGAAGAACACCGGGGAGCTGTTTTTT. Translation: CASSQLGLAKNTGELFF. V and J are TRBV3-1 (or the pseudogene TRBV3-2) and TRBJ2-2, with 10 bases aligning to TRBD2. CDR1 and CDR2 (germline): LGHDT, YNNKEL (reference sequence). Unmatched junction bases numbered 4, after V lost 2 bases and J lost 1 base. The CDR3 is 17 amino acids.

The table lists this clone with a count of one. The chain recombines TRBV6-6 with TRBJ2-5, with 7 positions matching TRBD2. Germline V gene sequence: CDR1 MNHNY, CDR2 SVGAGI (reference sequence). The CDR3 is 15 residues long. The trim removed 2 bases at V and 2 bases at J, leaving 5 bases unmatched. The CDR3 sequence: CASSYASSGQETQYF. The CDR3 DNA reads as TGTGCCAGCAGTTACGCTTCTAGCGGACAAGAGACCCAGTACTTC.

The chain links TRBV5-1 to TRBJ1-1; 10 bases match TRBD1. Trimming removed 0 bases from V and 0 bases from J; junction bases left unmatched: 11. The length of the CDR3 is 19 residues. The V gene's germline CDR1 is SGHRS and CDR2 YFSETQ. CDR3 in DNA: TGCGCCAGCAGCTTGGGTGGGACAGGGGCCCTGAGGGTGAACACTGAAGCTTTCTTT. Translating it yields CASSLGGTGALRVNTEAFF.

Regarding this clone: An end of the junction differs from the germline gene, which may be a read error. This sequence joins TRBV5-1 and TRBJ2-3, with 7 bases identical to TRBD1. This CDR3 contains 15 residues. Germline V gives CDR1 SGHRS, CDR2 YFSETQ. The CDR3 nucleotides are TGCGCCAGCAGCGTAACAGGGGCCGGCACGGATACGCAGTATTTT. This codes for CASSVTGAGTDTQYF.

J is TRBJ1-2 and V is TRBV7-9; 7 bases are shared with TRBD1. Germline CDR1 SEHNR, CDR2 FQNEAQ (reference sequence). The V and J ends lost 2 bases and 4 bases, in that order; junction bases with no gene match: 7. This CDR3 comprises 15 residues. The chain's CDR3 is CASSLNKGTVYGYTF. The CDR3 DNA is TGTGCCAGCAGCTTAAATAAGGGGACAGTCTATGGCTACACCTTC.

The chain carries TRBV19 and TRBJ2-2, with 9 bases fitting TRBD1. Germline loops: CDR1 LNHDA, CDR2 SQIVND (reference sequence). CDR3 length: 15 amino acids. Unmatched junction bases numbered 7, after V lost 7 bases and J lost 4 bases. The CDR3 is CASTVTGGGTGELFF. In DNA, the CDR3 is TGTGCCAGTACCGTGACAGGGGGTGGCACCGGGGAGCTGTTTTTT.

This sequence joins TRBV2 and TRBJ2-3, with a weak D call TRBD2 (7 bases). Germline lookup yields CDR1 SNHLY and CDR2 FYNNEI. The V gene lost 7 bases and the J gene lost 2 bases, with 16 bases spanning the gap. The CDR3 is 15 residues long. The CDR3 DNA sequence: TGTGCCAGCACCCCCCGGGGGGCTGACACAGATACGCAGTATTTT. Translating it yields CASTPRGADTDTQYF.